One sample yielded the 28 T cell receptor beta chains listed below, sequenced in a study of graft-versus-host responses after intestinal transplantation (dated by TCRdb to the early 2020s). Libraries were prepared through the immunoSEQ multiplex PCR assay. Sourced from immuneACCESS, this table was stored by TCRdb with only in-frame sequences that have V and J called. A share of the clones is absent; for the studies checked, an unresolved V gene accounts for under half, and the remainder has no known explanation. A total of tens of thousands of clones appear in this sample, around 94% of them only once. The top ten clones comprise about 0.49% of the sample. The sample consisted of PBMCs, taken 156 days after intestinal transplant. The receptors originated from a human patient who received an intestinal transplant, so some T cells may come from the graft donor.

The chain joins TRBV27 to TRBJ2-1; 8 bases are a match to TRBD2. Germline CDR1 and CDR2: MNHEY and SMNVEV (reference sequence). CDR3 length: 18 amino acids. V lost 4 bases, J lost 4 bases, and 15 bases stayed unmatched. The CDR3 spells CASSSDTGGPFGYNEQFF. DNA of the CDR3: TGTGCCAGCAGTTCAGATACGGGAGGGCCGTTTGGGTACAATGAGCAGTTCTTC.

This chain joins TRBV5-1 and TRBJ2-1; TRBD1 agrees at 7 bases. CDR3 length equals 15 residues. CDR1 and CDR2 from the germline V gene are SGHRS and YFSETQ. Germline trimming cut 3 bases from V and 6 bases from J; bases unmatched to any gene: 9. The CDR3 sequence is CASSSRQGAGNEQFF. CDR3 bases: TGCGCCAGCAGCTCGCGACAGGGAGCCGGCAATGAGCAGTTCTTC.

The chain couples TRBV18 to TRBJ2-1; TRBD2 aligns across 16 bases. Per germline, CDR1 KGHSH and CDR2 LQKENI. The V gene end was trimmed by 3 bases and the J gene end by 5 bases; junction bases not matched to a gene: 7. The CDR3 is 18 residues long. For the CDR3, the DNA is TGTGCCAGCTCACCGCGGCCGGGACTAGCGGGGGGGAACAATGAGCAGTTCTTC. Encoded protein: CASSPRPGLAGGNNEQFF.

The chain has TRBV7-8 and TRBJ1-6, with 7 bases identical to TRBD1. The V gene's germline CDR1 is SGHVS and CDR2 FQNEAQ. This CDR3 spans 13 amino acids. V lost 5 bases and J lost 8; bases outside the gene matches: 3. The CDR3 protein is CASSPDRDSPLHF. CDR3 nucleotide sequence: TGTGCCAGCAGCCCAGACAGGGATTCACCCCTCCACTTT.

This chain links TRBV7-8 with TRBJ2-2, with unresolved D. V gave up 5 bases and J gave up 0 bases, with 19 bases separating them. CDR1 is SGHVS, CDR2 FQNEAQ, per germline. The CDR3 spans 18 residues. CDR3 loop: CASSQVGYGMSNTGELFF. Here the CDR3 DNA reads TGTGCCAGCAGCCAGGTGGGGTACGGAATGTCGAACACCGGGGAGCTGTTTTTT.

The rearrangement joins TRBV5-4 to TRBJ1-6, with a possible D match to TRBD1 (6 bases). This CDR3 region has 17 residues. Trimming cost V 4 bases and J 0 bases, with 14 bases left between them. Germline V gives CDR1 SGHNT, CDR2 YYREEE (reference sequence). The CDR3 sequence: CASSPGGSNSYNSPLHF. CDR3 coding DNA: TGTGCCAGCAGCCCCGGGGGCAGTAACTCCTATAATTCACCCCTCCACTTT.

This chain uses TRBV19 with TRBJ2-1; possibly TRBD2 for D (6 bases). Germline V gene data show CDR1 as LNHDA and CDR2 as SQIVND (reference sequence). The ends were cut back, 7 bases at V and 8 bases at J, with 27 bases in the middle. The CDR3 has 17 residues. DNA for the CDR3: TGTGCCAGTACCTTCACCACGGGGCGGGAATTAGGAGATGAGCAGTTCTTC. Amino acid sequence: CASTFTTGRELGDEQFF.

The chain carries TRBV5-6 and TRBJ2-5; D is perhaps TRBD2 (7 bases). The CDR3 covers 15 residues. Germline V lookup: CDR1 SGHDT, CDR2 YYEEEE. The V end was cut by 4 bases, the J end by 4 bases, with 17 bases between. CDR3 amino acids: CASSLTRGGTETQYF. CDR3 in DNA: TGTGCCAGCAGCCTGACAAGGGGGGGGACAGAGACCCAGTACTTC.

The J gene is TRBJ2-3, the V gene TRBV30; D perhaps matches TRBD1 (5 bases). The CDR3 is 17 residues long. CDR1 is GTSNPN and CDR2 is SVGIG in the germline V gene (reference sequence). Trimming left V 2 bases short and J 0 bases short, with 18 bases between. The CDR3 spells CAWSRAGRQLSTDTQYF. The CDR3 DNA is TGTGCCTGGAGTAGGGCAGGGCGCCAACTTAGCACAGATACGCAGTATTTT.

As DNA, the CDR3 is TGTGCCAGCAGCTTAGACTCAGGGGGAAATGAGCAGTTCTTC. This encodes CASSLDSGGNEQFF. The chain recombines TRBV11-3 with TRBJ2-1; 7 nucleotides align to TRBD1. Trimming took 0 bases from V and 7 from J; bases not matched to a gene: 3. The germline V gene encodes CDR1 SGHNT and CDR2 YENEEA. The CDR3 contains 14 residues.

The rearrangement links TRBV2 to TRBJ2-7; no definite D call. This CDR3 is built from 13 residues. Germline-derived CDR1 and CDR2 are SNHLY and FYNNEI. Trimming shortened V by 0 bases and J by 3 bases, and 6 bases separated the two germline ends. The CDR3: CASSEAYGYEQYF. CDR3 DNA sequence: TGTGCCAGCAGTGAAGCTTACGGCTACGAGCAGTACTTC. Combining the CDR3 with reference TRBV2 and TRBJ2-7 gives the whole variable domain EPEVTQTPSHQVTQMGQEVILRCVPISNHLYFYWYRQILGQKVEFLVSFYNNEISEKSEIFDDQFSVERPDGSNFTLKIRSTKLEDSAMYFCASSEAYGYEQYFGPGTRLTVT.

The rearrangement joins TRBV7-2 to TRBJ1-1; D may be TRBD1 (5 bases). CDR1 is SGHTA and CDR2 is FQGNSA in the germline V gene. V was trimmed by 2 bases and J by 4 bases, leaving 8 bases between them. The CDR3 loop spans 13 amino acids. The CDR3 reads CASSLRDSTEAFF. CDR3 in DNA: TGTGCCAGCAGCTTACGGGACTCCACTGAAGCTTTCTTT.

J is TRBJ1-2 and V is TRBV6-5; tentatively, D is TRBD1 (5 bases). V lost 3 bases and J 1 base, leaving 12 bases between the germline ends. CDR3 size: 15 residues. Germline V CDR1 and CDR2: MNHEY, SVGAGI. The CDR3 DNA sequence: TGTGCCAGCAGTTATCCCGGGGCCAATAACTATGGCTACACCTTC. Protein sequence: CASSYPGANNYGYTF.

This chain connects TRBV19 to TRBJ2-3; D might be TRBD2 (6 bases). Germline V gives CDR1 LNHDA, CDR2 SQIVND (reference sequence). This CDR3 region has 13 residues. Trimming took 4 bases from V and 6 from J, leaving 11 bases between them. The CDR3 is CASSNGRADTQYF. The CDR3, as DNA: TGTGCCAGTAGTAACGGGAGAGCCGATACGCAGTATTTT.

The rearrangement links TRBV6-5 to TRBJ2-5; D remains unclear. The CDR3 covers 12 residues. V was trimmed by 7 bases and J by 7 bases, leaving 13 bases between them. Germline V gene sequence: CDR1 MNHEY, CDR2 SVGAGI. This chain's CDR3 is CASIAASGTQYF. The CDR3, as DNA: TGTGCCAGCATCGCGGCGTCCGGGACCCAGTACTTC.

This chain links TRBV28 with TRBJ2-7; D call uncertain. Between the trimmed V and J ends, which lost 1 base and 3 bases, there was a span of 7 bases. This CDR3 has 13 amino acids. Germline V lookup: CDR1 MDHEN, CDR2 SYDVKM. CDR3: CASSLSPSYEQYF. CDR3 DNA sequence: TGTGCCAGCAGTTTATCGCCGAGCTACGAGCAGTACTTC.

This clone was recorded only once. V is TRBV30 and J is TRBJ1-5; D is unresolved. V lost 6 bases and J lost 0, with 24 bases in between. The V gene's germline CDR1 is GTSNPN and CDR2 SVGIG (reference sequence). The CDR3 contains 18 residues. The CDR3 DNA is TGTGCCTGTTCCGGGTGGACGGCCGACCAATATAGCAATCAGCCCCAGCATTTT. Protein product: CACSGWTADQYSNQPQHF.

The J gene is TRBJ2-3, the V gene TRBV2; the match to TRBD1 covers 8 bases. This CDR3 has 13 residues. The ends lost 9 bases at V and 4 bases at J; junction bases unmatched: 6. CDR1 and CDR2 (germline): SNHLY, FYNNEI. CDR3 sequence reads: CARQGVGADTQYF. The CDR3 DNA reads TGTGCCAGACAGGGGGTTGGGGCAGATACGCAGTATTTT.

V usage is TRBV30 and J usage is TRBJ2-7; D remains ambiguous. This CDR3 spans 15 amino acids. The germline V and J ends were trimmed by 3 bases and 0 bases, with 15 bases remaining between them. Germline V gene sequence: CDR1 GTSNPN, CDR2 SVGIG (reference sequence). In nucleotides, the CDR3 is TGTGCCTGGAGCAAGCCGTCAAAGTTCTCCTACGAGCAGTACTTC. It encodes CAWSKPSKFSYEQYF.

V gene TRBV25-1 combines with J gene TRBJ2-7, with D uncertain. The CDR3 consists of 10 residues. V was shortened by 9 bases and J by 4 bases, with 7 bases between the two germline ends. CDR1 is MGHDK, CDR2 SYGVNS, per germline. This CDR3 reads CASESYEQYF. In DNA form, the CDR3 reads TGTGCCAGTGAGAGTTACGAGCAGTACTTC.

The count of this clone is one. The chain links TRBV13 to TRBJ1-1; 10 nucleotides line up with TRBD1. V lost 3 bases and J lost 6; bases outside the gene matches: 4. The germline V gene has CDR1 PRHDT and CDR2 FYEKMQ (reference sequence). The CDR3 is 14 residues long. CDR3 nucleotides: TGTGCCAGCAGCTTGGGACAGGGGTTCGCTGAAGCTTTCTTT. This translates into CASSLGQGFAEAFF.

The gene calls are TRBV6-5 and TRBJ2-7; no clear D. Germline CDR1 and CDR2: MNHEY and SVGAGI. The V gene lost 2 bases and the J gene lost 3 bases, with 5 bases spanning the gap. The CDR3 is 12 residues long. Here the CDR3 reads CASSYAIYEQYF. Written as DNA, the CDR3 is TGTGCCAGCAGTTACGCGATCTACGAGCAGTACTTC.

V and J are TRBV27 and TRBJ2-7; 12 bases are a match to TRBD1. Germline V lookup: CDR1 MNHEY, CDR2 SMNVEV (reference sequence). Trimming took 6 bases from V and 7 from J; bases not matched to a gene: 10. This CDR3 contains 15 residues. The CDR3 nucleotides are TGTGCCAGCAGCAGTTTGGGACAGGGGGCGTTTGAGCAGTACTTC. This translates into CASSSLGQGAFEQYF.

The CDR3 here is CASSQGYQEDEQFF. In DNA form, the CDR3 reads TGCGCCAGCAGCCAGGGTTACCAGGAGGATGAGCAGTTCTTC. The rearrangement uses TRBV4-1 and TRBJ2-1, with a weak D call TRBD2 (5 bases). CDR3 length: 14 amino acids. The V end lost 3 bases, the J end lost 8 bases, and 14 bases lay between the germline ends. The V gene's germline CDR1 is MGHRA and CDR2 YSYEKL.

The V gene is TRBV5-1, the J gene TRBJ2-1; tentatively, D is TRBD2 (6 bases). Trimming took 0 bases from V and 8 from J, leaving 18 bases between them. Germline CDR1 SGHRS, CDR2 YFSETQ. The CDR3 is 16 residues long. The CDR3 DNA follows: TGCGCCAGCAGCTTGGGGAACGAACCGGGAGCCTATGAGCAGTTCTTC. Residues: CASSLGNEPGAYEQFF.

J is TRBJ2-5 and V is TRBV30; 8 positions agree with TRBD2. V shed 1 base and J 5 bases; nucleotides not matched to a gene: 15. Germline-derived CDR1 and CDR2 are GTSNPN and SVGIG (reference sequence). CDR3 size: 17 residues. The chain's CDR3 is CAWSAPRVAGLTETQYF. For the CDR3, the DNA is TGTGCCTGGAGTGCGCCGAGGGTAGCGGGATTAACCGAGACCCAGTACTTC.

This clone was detected a few times. The chain couples TRBV28 to TRBJ2-7; 7 positions agree with TRBD1. The J segment lost 4 bases and the V segment lost 3 bases, leaving 0 bases of the junction unmatched. From germline, CDR1 is MDHEN and CDR2 SYDVKM. This CDR3 comprises 12 residues. The CDR3 nucleotides read TGTGCCAGCAGTTTCAGGGGGTACGAGCAGTACTTC. It encodes CASSFRGYEQYF.

This chain links TRBV19 with TRBJ2-1, with a weak D call TRBD1 (6 bases). CDR3 length equals 13 residues. Per the germline V gene, CDR1 is LNHDA and CDR2 is SQIVND (reference sequence). V was pared by 7 bases and J by 2 bases, with 9 bases between. CDR3 amino acids: CASTTGAYNEQFF. CDR3 DNA sequence: TGTGCCAGTACGACAGGCGCCTACAATGAGCAGTTCTTC.